This is a list of T cell receptor beta chains from one sample in a study of blood T cell repertoires in COVID-19. Libraries were prepared by immunoSEQ multiplex PCR; TCRdb keeps only in-frame clonotypes and omits some of them. The sample holds under 75,000 clones, roughly nine tenths seen once. The sequencing input was peripheral blood. These receptors all stem from a man aged 50-60 years with acute or convalescent COVID-19. Both conserved end residues are part of each CDR3. A D gene is named only where the DNA matches it firmly. The size of a clone is reported for some rows only, either as once, few or many, or as a class for expanded clones.

v_gene,abundance,j_gene,d_gene,CDR3aa,CDR3nt
TRBV10-3,-,TRBJ1-4,TRBD1,CAISESGQGNEKLFF,TGTGCCATCAGTGAGTCGGGACAGGGTAATGAAAAACTGTTTTTT
TRBV6-5,-,TRBJ2-3,TRBD2,CASRRAGATDTQYF,TGTGCCAGCAGGCGGGCGGGAGCAACAGATACGCAGTATTTT
TRBV5-1,-,TRBJ1-3,-,CASSLAGSGNTIYF,TGCGCCAGCAGCTTGGCGGGGTCTGGAAACACCATATATTTT
TRBV5-1,-,TRBJ2-1,-,CASSSKDSSYNEQFF,TGCGCCAGCAGCTCGAAAGACAGCTCCTACAATGAGCAGTTCTTC
TRBV11-1,-,TRBJ2-1,TRBD2,CASSLVPSGDYNEQFF,TGTGCCAGCAGCTTAGTCCCTAGCGGAGATTACAATGAGCAGTTCTTC
TRBV5-1,-,TRBJ1-2,-,CASSPDRTYGYTF,TGCGCCAGCAGCCCCGACAGAACCTATGGCTACACCTTC
TRBV18,-,TRBJ2-6,-,CASSPRGQSSVSGANVLTF,TGTGCCAGCTCACCACGTGGACAGTCAAGCGTCTCTGGGGCCAACGTCCTGACTTTC
TRBV7-2,-,TRBJ1-4,-,CASSLMAGVTNEKLFF,TGTGCCAGCAGCTTAATGGCGGGCGTAACTAATGAAAAACTGTTTTTT
TRBV2,-,TRBJ1-1,-,CASSGLSGNTEAFF,TGTGCCAGCAGTGGTCTTTCAGGGAACACTGAAGCTTTCTTT
TRBV10-3,-,TRBJ2-1,TRBD1,CAISEPDRETSYNEQFF,TGTGCCATCAGTGAACCCGACAGGGAAACATCCTACAATGAGCAGTTCTTC
TRBV19,-,TRBJ2-7,TRBD1,CASSIGQGTAYEQYF,TGTGCCAGTAGTATAGGACAGGGGACAGCCTACGAGCAGTACTTC
TRBV29-1,few,TRBJ2-5,TRBD2,CSVRFTSGEGYQETQYF,TGCAGCGTTCGATTCACTAGCGGGGAAGGGTACCAAGAGACCCAGTACTTC
TRBV28,-,TRBJ1-5,TRBD1,CASSFPGTGGSNQPQHF,TGTGCCAGCAGTTTTCCCGGGACAGGGGGCAGCAATCAGCCCCAGCATTTT
TRBV19,-,TRBJ1-2,-,CATQRQFSNYGYTF,TGTGCCACCCAGAGACAGTTTTCGAACTATGGCTACACCTTC
TRBV29-1,-,TRBJ2-2,-,CSGYSINTGELFF,TGCAGCGGCTACAGTATAAACACCGGGGAGCTGTTTTTT
TRBV5-8,-,TRBJ2-3,TRBD2,CASSLARIAGGPGDTQYF,TGTGCCAGCAGCTTGGCCCGAATAGCGGGAGGGCCTGGAGATACGCAGTATTTT
TRBV4-3,-,TRBJ2-3,-,CASSQAASVYWGTDTQYF,TGCGCCAGCAGCCAAGCGGCTAGCGTTTATTGGGGCACAGATACGCAGTATTTT
TRBV11-3,few,TRBJ2-1,-,CASSLARTVEQFF,TGTGCCAGCAGCTTAGCCCGGACAGTCGAGCAGTTCTTC
TRBV11-3,-,TRBJ2-3,-,CASSLGGGTSTDTQYF,TGTGCCAGCAGCTTAGGAGGCGGGACGAGCACAGATACGCAGTATTTT
TRBV7-8,-,TRBJ1-5,TRBD1,CASSRQGQGRQPQHF,TGTGCCAGCAGCCGACAGGGACAAGGCCGTCAGCCCCAGCATTTT
TRBV19,-,TRBJ1-2,-,CASIKEAENNYGYTF,TGTGCCAGTATTAAGGAGGCAGAGAACAACTATGGCTACACCTTC
TRBV6-2/TRBV6-3,-,TRBJ1-1,-,CASSRFGAGNTEAFF,TGTGCCAGCAGCCGATTTGGGGCCGGGAACACTGAAGCTTTCTTT
TRBV9,-,TRBJ2-2,TRBD2,CASSPFSRLAGADTGELFF,TGTGCCAGCAGCCCCTTCTCAAGACTAGCGGGAGCCGACACCGGGGAGCTGTTTTTT
TRBV28,-,TRBJ2-5,TRBD1,CASSFRTGVVLQETQYF,TGTGCCAGCAGTTTTCGGACAGGGGTTGTTCTCCAAGAGACCCAGTACTTC